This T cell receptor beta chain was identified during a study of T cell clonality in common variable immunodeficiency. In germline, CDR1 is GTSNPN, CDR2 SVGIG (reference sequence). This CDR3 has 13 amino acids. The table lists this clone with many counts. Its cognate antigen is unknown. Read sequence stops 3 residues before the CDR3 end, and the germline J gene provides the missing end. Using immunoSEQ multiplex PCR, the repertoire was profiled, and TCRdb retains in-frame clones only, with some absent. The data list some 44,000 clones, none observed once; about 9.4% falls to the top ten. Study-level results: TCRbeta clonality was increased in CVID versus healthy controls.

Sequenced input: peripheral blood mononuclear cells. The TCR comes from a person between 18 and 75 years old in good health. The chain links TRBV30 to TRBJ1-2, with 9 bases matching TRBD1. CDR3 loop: CAWRLQGARGYTF. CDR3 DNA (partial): TGTGCCTGGAGACTACAGGGGGCGCGAGGC.